The following is a T cell receptor beta chain sequence with its context. The data belong to a study of control samples from healthy donors and cancer patients. The CDR3 runs to 17 residues. The germline gives CDR1 KGHDR, CDR2 SFDVKD. J lost 7 bases, V lost 1 base, and 11 bases had no gene match. The assay was immunoSEQ multiplex PCR, and TCRdb's table has in-frame clones only and misses some. The table shows 35,000 to 50,000 clones, with roughly 94% occurring only once. The sequencing sample was made of blood. This receptor was obtained from a man between 60 and 75 years old in good health. This sequence joins TRBV24-1 and TRBJ2-1; 8 bases fit TRBD2. CDR3 loop: CATSDLPGRAVLNEQFF. The CDR3 DNA is TGTGCCACCAGTGATTTACCCGGGAGGGCCGTTTTGAATGAGCAGTTCTTC.